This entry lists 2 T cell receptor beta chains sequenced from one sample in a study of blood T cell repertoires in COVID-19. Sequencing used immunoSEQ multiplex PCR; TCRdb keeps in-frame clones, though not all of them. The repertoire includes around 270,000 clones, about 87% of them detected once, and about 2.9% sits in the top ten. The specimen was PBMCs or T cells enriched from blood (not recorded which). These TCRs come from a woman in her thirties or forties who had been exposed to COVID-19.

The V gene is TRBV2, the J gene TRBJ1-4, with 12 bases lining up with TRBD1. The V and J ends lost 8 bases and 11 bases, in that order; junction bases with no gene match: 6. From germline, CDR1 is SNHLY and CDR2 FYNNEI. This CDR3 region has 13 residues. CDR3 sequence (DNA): TGTGCCAGCGAGGGACAGGGGGCGCCGAAACTGTTTTTT. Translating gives CASEGQGAPKLFF. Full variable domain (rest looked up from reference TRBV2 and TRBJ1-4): EPEVTQTPSHQVTQMGQEVILRCVPISNHLYFYWYRQILGQKVEFLVSFYNNEISEKSEIFDDQFSVERPDGSNFTLKIRSTKLEDSAMYFCASEGQGAPKLFFGSGTQLSVL.

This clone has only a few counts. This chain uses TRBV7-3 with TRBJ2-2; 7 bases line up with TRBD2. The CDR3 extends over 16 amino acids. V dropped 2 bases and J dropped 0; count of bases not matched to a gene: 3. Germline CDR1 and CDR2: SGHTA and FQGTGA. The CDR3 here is CASSLLAGPNTGELFF. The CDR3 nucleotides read TGTGCCAGCAGCTTATTAGCGGGTCCGAACACCGGGGAGCTGTTTTTT.